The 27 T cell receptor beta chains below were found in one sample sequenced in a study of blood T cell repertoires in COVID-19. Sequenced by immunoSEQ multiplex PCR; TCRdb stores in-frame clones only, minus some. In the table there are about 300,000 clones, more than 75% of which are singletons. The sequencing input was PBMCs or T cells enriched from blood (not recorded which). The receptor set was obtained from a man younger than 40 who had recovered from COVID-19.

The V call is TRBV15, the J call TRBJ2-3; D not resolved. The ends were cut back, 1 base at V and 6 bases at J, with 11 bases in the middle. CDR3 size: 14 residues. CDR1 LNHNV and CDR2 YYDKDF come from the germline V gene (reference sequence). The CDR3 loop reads CATSRASTTDTQYF. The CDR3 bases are TGTGCCACCAGCAGAGCCAGCACTACGGATACGCAGTATTTT.

The CDR3 nucleotides are TGTGCCAGCAGCTTCTCCGGGAGCGGATACGAGCAGTACTTC. Protein: CASSFSGSGYEQYF. This sequence joins TRBV5-4 and TRBJ2-7; a possible D gene is TRBD2 (6 bases). The CDR3 sequence is 14 residues long. The V gene lost 2 bases and the J gene lost 4 bases, with 13 bases spanning the gap. Germline lookup yields CDR1 SGHNT and CDR2 YYREEE (reference sequence).

The CDR3: CASSYWGGSDGYTF. DNA of the CDR3: TGTGCCAGCAGTTACTGGGGAGGGTCGGATGGCTACACCTTC. V and J are TRBV6-5 and TRBJ1-2; no reliable D call. Trimming left V 1 base short and J 6 bases short, with 12 bases between. The CDR3 has 14 residues. From germline, CDR1 is MNHEY and CDR2 SVGAGI.

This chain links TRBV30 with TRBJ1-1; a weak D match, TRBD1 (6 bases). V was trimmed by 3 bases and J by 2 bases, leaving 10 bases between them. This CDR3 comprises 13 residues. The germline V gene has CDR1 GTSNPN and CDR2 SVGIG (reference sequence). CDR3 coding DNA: TGTGCCTGGAGGAGGACAGCTAACACTGAAGCTTTCTTT. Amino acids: CAWRRTANTEAFF.

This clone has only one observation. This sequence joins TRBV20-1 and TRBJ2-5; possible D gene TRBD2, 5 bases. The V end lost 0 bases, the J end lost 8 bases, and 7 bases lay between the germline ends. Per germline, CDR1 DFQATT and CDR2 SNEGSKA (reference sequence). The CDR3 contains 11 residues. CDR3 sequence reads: CSARDRGTQYF. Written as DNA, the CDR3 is TGCAGTGCTAGAGATCGGGGAACCCAGTACTTC.

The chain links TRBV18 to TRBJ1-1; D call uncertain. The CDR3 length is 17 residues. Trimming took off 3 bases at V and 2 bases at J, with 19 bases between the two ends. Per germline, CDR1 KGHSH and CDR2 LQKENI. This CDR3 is CASSPPRGREGNTEAFF. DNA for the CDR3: TGTGCCAGCTCACCTCCCCGAGGGAGGGAGGGTAACACTGAAGCTTTCTTT.

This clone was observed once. In DNA form, the CDR3 reads TGCGCCAGCAGCTTAGGACTAGCGGGAGGAGAGACCCAGTACTTC. Protein product: CASSLGLAGGETQYF. V is TRBV5-1 and J is TRBJ2-5; 14 bases are a match to TRBD2. The V gene's germline CDR1 is SGHRS and CDR2 YFSETQ. The CDR3 covers 15 residues. The junction had 1 base not matched to a gene; V was cut back by 2 bases and J by 4 bases. The full variable domain, in which reference TRBV5-1 and TRBJ2-5 provide the parts outside the CDR3, is KAGVTQTPRYLIKTRGQQVTLSCSPISGHRSVSWYQQTPGQGLQFLFEYFSETQRNKGNFPGRFSGRQFSNSRSEMNVSTLELGDSALYLCASSLGLAGGETQYFGPGTRLLVL.

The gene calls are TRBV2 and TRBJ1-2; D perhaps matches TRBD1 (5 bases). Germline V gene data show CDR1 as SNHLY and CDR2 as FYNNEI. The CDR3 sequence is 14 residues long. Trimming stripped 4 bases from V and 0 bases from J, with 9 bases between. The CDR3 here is CASSGQLANYGYTF. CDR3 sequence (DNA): TGTGCCAGCAGTGGACAGCTAGCTAACTATGGCTACACCTTC.

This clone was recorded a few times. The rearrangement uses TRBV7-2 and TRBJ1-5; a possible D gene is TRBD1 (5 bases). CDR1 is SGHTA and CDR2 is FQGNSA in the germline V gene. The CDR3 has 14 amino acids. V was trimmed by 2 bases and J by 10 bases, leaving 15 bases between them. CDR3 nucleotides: TGTGCCAGCAGCTTATACGGCGTGGGGGGACCCCAGCATTTT. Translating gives CASSLYGVGGPQHF. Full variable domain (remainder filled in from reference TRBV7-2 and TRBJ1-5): GAGVSQSPSNKVTEKGKDVELRCDPISGHTALYWYRQSLGQGLEFLIYFQGNSAPDKSGLPSDRFSAERTGGSVSTLTIQRTQQEDSAVYLCASSLYGVGGPQHFGDGTRLSIL.

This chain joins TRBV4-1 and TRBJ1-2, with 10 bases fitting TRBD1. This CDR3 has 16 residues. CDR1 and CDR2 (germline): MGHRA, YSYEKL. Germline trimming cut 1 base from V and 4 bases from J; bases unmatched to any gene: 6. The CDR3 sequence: CASSQAGRDRGYGYTF. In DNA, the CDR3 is TGCGCCAGCAGCCAAGCGGGCCGGGACAGGGGCTATGGCTACACCTTC.

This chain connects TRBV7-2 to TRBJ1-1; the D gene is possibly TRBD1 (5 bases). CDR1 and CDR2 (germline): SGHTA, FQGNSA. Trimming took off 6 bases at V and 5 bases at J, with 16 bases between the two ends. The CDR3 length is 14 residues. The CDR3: CASRHDSRTTEAFF. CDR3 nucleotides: TGTGCCAGCAGACACGACAGCAGAACAACTGAAGCTTTCTTT.

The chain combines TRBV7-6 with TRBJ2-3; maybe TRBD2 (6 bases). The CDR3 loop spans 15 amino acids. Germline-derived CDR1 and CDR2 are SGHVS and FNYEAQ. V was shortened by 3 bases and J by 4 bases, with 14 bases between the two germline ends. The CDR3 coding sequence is TGTGCCAGCAGCTTCCTAGGTTCGGGGGCAGATACGCAGTATTTT. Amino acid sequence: CASSFLGSGADTQYF.

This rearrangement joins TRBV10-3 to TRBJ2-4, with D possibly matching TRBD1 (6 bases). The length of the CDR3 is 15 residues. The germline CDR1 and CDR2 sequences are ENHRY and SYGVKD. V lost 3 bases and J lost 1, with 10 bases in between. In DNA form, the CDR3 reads TGTGCCATCAGTGATTCGCAGGGGGCCAAAAACATTCAGTACTTC. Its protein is CAISDSQGAKNIQYF.

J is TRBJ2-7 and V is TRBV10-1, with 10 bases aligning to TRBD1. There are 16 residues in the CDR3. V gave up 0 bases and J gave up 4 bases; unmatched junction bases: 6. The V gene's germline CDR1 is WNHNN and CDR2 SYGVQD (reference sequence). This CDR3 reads CASSESPGTGDYEQYF. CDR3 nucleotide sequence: TGCGCCAGCAGTGAGTCTCCGGGGACAGGGGATTACGAGCAGTACTTC.

CDR3 in amino acids: CATMAGAPTGELFF. The CDR3 DNA sequence: TGTGCCACCATGGCGGGAGCCCCCACCGGGGAGCTGTTTTTT. The chain couples TRBV24-1 to TRBJ2-2; 7 bases line up with TRBD2. J gave up 4 bases and V 8 bases, and 6 bases lay outside the gene matches. In germline, CDR1 is KGHDR, CDR2 SFDVKD. This CDR3 has 14 residues.

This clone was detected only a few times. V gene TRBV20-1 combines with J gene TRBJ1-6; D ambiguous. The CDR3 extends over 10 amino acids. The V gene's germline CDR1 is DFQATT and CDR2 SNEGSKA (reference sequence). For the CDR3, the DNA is TGCAGGGTCGGGAATTCACCCCTCCACTTT. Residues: CRVGNSPLHF.

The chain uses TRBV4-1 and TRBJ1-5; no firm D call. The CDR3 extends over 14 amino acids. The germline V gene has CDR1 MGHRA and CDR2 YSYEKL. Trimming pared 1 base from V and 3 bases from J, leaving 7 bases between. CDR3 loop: CASSQASFNQPQHF. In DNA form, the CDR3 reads TGCGCCAGCAGCCAAGCCAGTTTCAATCAGCCCCAGCATTTT.

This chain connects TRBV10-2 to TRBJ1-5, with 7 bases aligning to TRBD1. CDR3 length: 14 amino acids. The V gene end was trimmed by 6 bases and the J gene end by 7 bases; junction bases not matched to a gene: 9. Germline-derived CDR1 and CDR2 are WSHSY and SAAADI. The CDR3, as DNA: TGCGCCAGCAGGGAGACAGGGAATGGCCAGCCCCAGCATTTT. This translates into CASRETGNGQPQHF.

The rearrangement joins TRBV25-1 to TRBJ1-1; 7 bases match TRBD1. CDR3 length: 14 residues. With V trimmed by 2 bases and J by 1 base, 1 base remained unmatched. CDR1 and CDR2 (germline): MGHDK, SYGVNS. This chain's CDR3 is CASSERGRNTEAFF. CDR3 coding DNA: TGTGCCAGCAGTGAAAGGGGGCGGAACACTGAAGCTTTCTTT.

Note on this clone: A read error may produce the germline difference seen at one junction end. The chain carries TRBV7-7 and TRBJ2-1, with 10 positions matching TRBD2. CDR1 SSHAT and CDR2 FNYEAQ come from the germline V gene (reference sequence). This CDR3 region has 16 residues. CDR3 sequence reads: CASSLGLAGAYNEQFF. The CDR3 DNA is TGTGCTAGCAGCTTAGGTCTAGCGGGGGCCTACAATGAGCAGTTCTTC.

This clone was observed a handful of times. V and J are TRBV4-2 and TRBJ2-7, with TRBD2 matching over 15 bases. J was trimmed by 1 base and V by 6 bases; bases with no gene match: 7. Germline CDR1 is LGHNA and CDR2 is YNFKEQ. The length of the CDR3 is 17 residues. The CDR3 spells CASRRTSGRAISYEQYF. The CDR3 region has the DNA TGTGCCAGCAGGCGGACTAGCGGGAGGGCCATTTCCTACGAGCAGTACTTC.

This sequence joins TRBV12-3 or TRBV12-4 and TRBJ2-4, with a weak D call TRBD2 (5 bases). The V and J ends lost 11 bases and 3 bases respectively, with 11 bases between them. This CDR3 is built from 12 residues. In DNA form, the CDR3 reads TGTGCCTGCGGGTTATACAAAAACATTCAGTACTTC. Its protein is CACGLYKNIQYF.

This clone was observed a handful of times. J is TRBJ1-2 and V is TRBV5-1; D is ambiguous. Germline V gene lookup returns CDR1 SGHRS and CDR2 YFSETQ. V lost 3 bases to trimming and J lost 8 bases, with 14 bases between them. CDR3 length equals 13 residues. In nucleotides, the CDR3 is TGCGCCAGCAGCTCCCAGGTGGGAGTGGGCTACACCTTC. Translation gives CASSSQVGVGYTF.

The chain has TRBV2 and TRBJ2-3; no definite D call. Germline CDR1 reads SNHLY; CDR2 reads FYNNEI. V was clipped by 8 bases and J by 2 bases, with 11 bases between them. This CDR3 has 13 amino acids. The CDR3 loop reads CASHRRITDTQYF. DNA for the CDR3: TGTGCCAGCCACCGTAGAATCACAGATACGCAGTATTTT. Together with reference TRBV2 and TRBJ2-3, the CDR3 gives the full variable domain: EPEVTQTPSHQVTQMGQEVILRCVPISNHLYFYWYRQILGQKVEFLVSFYNNEISEKSEIFDDQFSVERPDGSNFTLKIRSTKLEDSAMYFCASHRRITDTQYFGPGTRLTVL.

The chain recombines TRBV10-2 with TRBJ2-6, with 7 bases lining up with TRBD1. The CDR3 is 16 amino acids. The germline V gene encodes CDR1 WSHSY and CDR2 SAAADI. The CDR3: CASGQGGYFGANVLTF. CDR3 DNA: TGCGCTAGTGGGCAAGGGGGCTACTTTGGGGCCAACGTCCTGACTTTC.

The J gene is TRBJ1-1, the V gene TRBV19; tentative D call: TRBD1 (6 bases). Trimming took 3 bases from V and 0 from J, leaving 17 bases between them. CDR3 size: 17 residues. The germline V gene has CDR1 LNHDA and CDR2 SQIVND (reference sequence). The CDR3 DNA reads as TGTGCCAGTAGTATTGACAGGTGGGGGTCCGTGAACACTGAAGCTTTCTTT. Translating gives CASSIDRWGSVNTEAFF. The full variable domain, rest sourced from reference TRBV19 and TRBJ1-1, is DGGITQSPKYLFRKEGQNVTLSCEQNLNHDAMYWYRQDPGQGLRLIYYSQIVNDFQKGDIAEGYSVSREKKESFPLTVTSAQKNPTAFYLCASSIDRWGSVNTEAFFGQGTRLTVV.

DNA for the CDR3: TGTGCCAGCAGCCCCGACAGGGCTGGGGCCAACGTCCTGACTTTC. The encoded protein is CASSPDRAGANVLTF. The chain employs TRBV7-2 and TRBJ2-6; 7 positions agree with TRBD1. The CDR3 extends over 15 amino acids. Germline V gene data show CDR1 as SGHTA and CDR2 as FQGNSA. V lost 5 bases and J lost 2; bases outside the gene matches: 3.